This T cell receptor (beta chain) was recorded in a study of cytomegalovirus exposure and HLA in healthy donors. As to this clone: The antigen remains unidentified.

Broader study findings: In a later analysis, TCR beta V- and J-gene trimming showed a link to a missense DCLRE1C variant.

The PCR had 60 Vbeta and 13 Jbeta primers. Sequenced by immunoSEQ multiplex PCR; TCRdb stores in-frame clones only, minus some. Seen here are more than 140,000 clones, roughly 76% observed once, and the top ten hold 1.5% to 2%. V lost 2 bases and J 2 bases, leaving 13 bases between the germline ends. Germline-derived CDR1 and CDR2 are SGHVS and FQNEAQ. The CDR3 spans 17 residues. This chain joins TRBV7-8 and TRBJ1-6, with D perhaps matching TRBD1 (5 bases). The receptor was isolated from a female donor in good health and CMV-seronegative. Sequenced: PBMCs. This chain's CDR3 is CASSLTGGRTYNSPLHF. The DNA for the CDR3 is TGTGCCAGCAGCTTAACGGGGGGTAGAACCTATAATTCACCCCTCCACTTT.